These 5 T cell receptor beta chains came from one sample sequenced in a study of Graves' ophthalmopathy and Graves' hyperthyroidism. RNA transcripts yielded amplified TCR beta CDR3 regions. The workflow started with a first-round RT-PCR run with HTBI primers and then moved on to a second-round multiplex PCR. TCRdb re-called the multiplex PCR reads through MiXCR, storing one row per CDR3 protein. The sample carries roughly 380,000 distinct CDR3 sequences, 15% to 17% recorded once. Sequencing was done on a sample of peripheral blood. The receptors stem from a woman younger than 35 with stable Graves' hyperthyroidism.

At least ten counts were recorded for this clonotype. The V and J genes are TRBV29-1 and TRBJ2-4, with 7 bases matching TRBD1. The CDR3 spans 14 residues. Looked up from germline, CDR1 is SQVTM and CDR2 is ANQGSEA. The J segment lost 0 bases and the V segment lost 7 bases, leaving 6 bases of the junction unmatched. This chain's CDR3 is CSAWTGIAKNIQYF. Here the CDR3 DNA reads TGCAGCGCTTGGACAGGAATAGCCAAAAACATTCAGTACTTC.

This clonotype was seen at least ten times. As DNA, the CDR3 is TGTGCCAGCAGTGAACGGGGGGCCGGTTATCAGCCCCAGCATTTT. Translating it yields CASSERGAGYQPQHF. The V and J genes are TRBV6-1 and TRBJ1-5; the D gene is possibly TRBD1 (6 bases). Trimming removed 2 bases from V and 5 bases from J, with 13 bases in between. The CDR3 runs 15 residues. The germline V gene encodes CDR1 MNHNS and CDR2 SASEGT.

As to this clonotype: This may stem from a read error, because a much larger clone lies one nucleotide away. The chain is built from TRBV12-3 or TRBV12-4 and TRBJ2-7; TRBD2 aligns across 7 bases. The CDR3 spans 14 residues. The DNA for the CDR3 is TGTACCAGCAGCCAAGAGTGGCGGGGGAACGAGCAGTACTTC. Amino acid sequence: CTSSQEWRGNEQYF.

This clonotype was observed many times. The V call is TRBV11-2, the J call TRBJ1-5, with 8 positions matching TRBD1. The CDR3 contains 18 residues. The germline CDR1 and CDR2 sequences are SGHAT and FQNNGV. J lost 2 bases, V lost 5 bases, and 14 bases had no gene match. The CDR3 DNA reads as TGTGCCAGCAGCCCCAGGATTTCCCCGGGACAGGGCAATCAGCCCCAGCATTTT. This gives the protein CASSPRISPGQGNQPQHF.

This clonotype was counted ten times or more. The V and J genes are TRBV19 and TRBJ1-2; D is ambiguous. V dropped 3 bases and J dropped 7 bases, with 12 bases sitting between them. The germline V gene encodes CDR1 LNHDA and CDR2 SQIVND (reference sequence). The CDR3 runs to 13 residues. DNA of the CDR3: TGTGCCAGTAGTATTGAGGGAATCCGTGGCTACACCTTC. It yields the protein CASSIEGIRGYTF.